This TCR beta chain emerged from a study of a mutant IDH1 vaccine in newly diagnosed glioma. Repertoires were generated with immunoSEQ multiplex PCR, while TCRdb's copy carries only in-frame clones and drops some. This table holds 56,000 or so clones, around 80% found once. The CDR3 consists of 14 residues. V lost 0 bases to trimming and J lost 4 bases, with 12 bases between them. Germline CDR1 reads GTSNPN; CDR2 reads SVGIG (reference sequence). Of note for this clone: Its specificity is unknown.

Time point meaning: week 5, during vaccination. Each dose delivered 300 ug of mutant IDH1 20-mer peptide subcutaneously with imiquimod. This receptor was taken from a woman aged 40 to 50 with glioma. V gene TRBV30 combines with J gene TRBJ1-2; D gene uncertain. This specimen was PBMCs, taken from a glioma patient whose treatment included an IDH1 peptide vaccine. CDR3 nucleotide sequence: TGTGCCTGGAGTGTACAGAGGACCGGCTATGGCTACACCTTC. Translated, it gives CAWSVQRTGYGYTF. The full variable domain, completed using reference TRBV30 and TRBJ1-2, is SQTIHQWPATLVQPVGSPLSLECTVEGTSNPNLYWYRQAAGRGLQLLFYSVGIGQISSEVPQNLSASRPQDRQFILSSKKLLLSDSGFYLCAWSVQRTGYGYTFGSGTRLTVV.